This TCR beta chain was sequenced during a study of a mutant IDH1 vaccine in newly diagnosed glioma. This clone was observed a single time. Its antigen is still unknown. The V gene end was trimmed by 5 bases and the J gene end by 4 bases; junction bases not matched to a gene: 13. There are 16 residues in the CDR3. Germline V gene sequence: CDR1 LNHDA, CDR2 SQIVND (reference sequence). Libraries were prepared by immunoSEQ multiplex PCR; TCRdb keeps only in-frame clonotypes and omits some of them. The sample contains 45,000 to 70,000 clones, about 80% of which appear only once. Time point defined: week 5, during vaccination. A 20-mer mutant IDH1 peptide at 300 ug was injected subcutaneously with topical imiquimod.

Sequencing was performed on PBMCs, taken from a glioma patient whose treatment included an IDH1 peptide vaccine. This sequence originates from a man aged 25 to 45 with glioma. The chain uses TRBV19 and TRBJ1-2, with TRBD1 matching over 7 bases. The CDR3 nucleotides are TGTGCCAGTAGTCCTGAAACCAGGGGGAAGGGCTATGGCTACACCTTC. Its translation: CASSPETRGKGYGYTF.